A selection of T cell receptor beta chains follows, all from one sample in a study of response to subunit inactivated influenza vaccine. MiXCR was run by TCRdb on the RT-PCR reads, yielding one entry per CDR3 protein. The table lists 500,000 or so distinct CDR3 sequences, about 15% of them singletons. Sequencing used CD4+ T cells sorted from PBMCs, obtained less than 30 months after vaccination. The receptors were gathered from a man between 50 and 75 years old who received an inactivated influenza vaccine. Each CDR3 is given with its conserved first and last residue. D genes are given only for firm matches. Clone size is not always given. Where it is, it says once, few, many or a class for expanded clones.

TRBD2	TRBV7-2	TRBJ2-1	few	CASSLTSGSVNEQFF	TGTGCCAGCAGCCTGACTAGCGGGAGTGTCAATGAGCAGTTCTTC
-	TRBV7-9	TRBJ2-1	few	CASSPASGDHNEQFF	TGTGCCAGCAGCCCCGCCAGCGGAGACCACAATGAGCAGTTCTTC
-	TRBV20-1	TRBJ2-7	few	CSARAQLPPYEQYF	TGCAGTGCTAGAGCACAGTTACCCCCCTACGAGCAGTACTTC
-	TRBV7-2	TRBJ2-3	-	CASTVDRWDTQYF	TGTGCCAGCACCGTGGACAGATGGGATACGCAGTATTTT
TRBD1	TRBV5-8	TRBJ1-1	many	CASSSPGQAEAFF	TGTGCCAGCAGCTCCCCGGGACAGGCTGAAGCTTTCTTT
-	TRBV20-1	TRBJ1-1	-	CSASTQKFEAFF	TGCAGTGCTAGTACGCAGAAGTTTGAAGCTTTCTTT
TRBD1	TRBV5-5	TRBJ2-5	-	CASSLLTGGQETQYF	TGTGCCAGCAGCTTGCTGACAGGGGGACAAGAGACCCAGTACTTC
-	TRBV3-1	TRBJ2-1	few	CASSQEALYNEQFF	TGTGCCAGCAGCCAAGAGGCTCTTTACAATGAGCAGTTCTTC
TRBD2	TRBV12-5	TRBJ2-1	few	CASGLDLRASGSFNEQFF	TGTGCTAGTGGTTTGGACCTCCGGGCTAGCGGGAGTTTCAATGAGCAGTTCTTC
-	TRBV7-9	TRBJ1-2	few	CASSLASGALRGYTF	TGTGCCAGCAGCTTAGCGTCGGGGGCGCTTAGAGGCTACACCTTC
TRBD2	TRBV18	TRBJ2-3	few	CASSPLAGGPRGDTQYF	TGTGCCAGCTCACCCTTAGCGGGGGGGCCGAGGGGAGATACGCAGTATTTT
-	TRBV10-3	TRBJ2-6	-	CAISKTPLEDNVLTF	TGTGCCATCAGTAAGACACCCCTGGAGGACAACGTCCTGACTTTC
-	TRBV11-2	TRBJ2-2	few	CASSLGGFTGELFF	TGTGCCAGCAGCTTAGGAGGGTTCACCGGGGAGCTGTTTTTT
TRBD2	TRBV7-2	TRBJ2-1	-	CASSLAGGLAGGEQFF	TGTGCCAGCAGCTTAGCGGGGGGACTAGCGGGAGGTGAGCAGTTCTTC
-	TRBV7-6	TRBJ2-7	-	CASSPRPTPGEQYF	TGTGCCAGCAGCCCGCGACCCACCCCGGGCGAGCAGTACTTC
-	TRBV7-2	TRBJ2-7	many	CASSPTVLGYEQYF	TGTGCCAGCAGCCCGACGGTTTTGGGTTACGAGCAGTACTTC
-	TRBV29-1	TRBJ1-1	-	CSVGTRGNTEAFF	TGCAGCGTGGGGACTCGGGGGAACACTGAAGCTTTCTTT
TRBD1	TRBV11-1	TRBJ1-1	-	CASSRTSLRGGWEATEAFF	TGTGCCAGCAGCCGAACCAGCCTCAGGGGGGGCTGGGAAGCAACTGAAGCTTTCTTT
TRBD2	TRBV11-2	TRBJ2-1	few	CASNEAGLAGSSYNEQFF	TGTGCCAGCAACGAAGCGGGACTAGCGGGTAGCTCCTACAATGAGCAGTTCTTC
-	TRBV9	TRBJ2-1	-	CASSSSTRSYNEQFF	TGTGCCAGCAGCTCCTCGACTCGCTCCTACAATGAGCAGTTCTTC
-	TRBV11-2	TRBJ2-1	-	CASSRRGGSYNEQFF	TGTGCCAGCAGCCGAAGAGGGGGTTCCTACAATGAGCAGTTCTTC
-	TRBV2	TRBJ1-4	few	CASSEESGTIGGKLFF	TGTGCCAGCAGTGAAGAGTCGGGGACTATCGGTGGAAAACTGTTTTTT
-	TRBV10-3	TRBJ2-5	-	CAISEVRQAQETKYF	TGTGCCATCAGTGAGGTTAGACAGGCTCAAGAGACCAAGTACTTC
-	TRBV4-3	TRBJ2-1	-	CASSLFRASYNEQFF	TGCGCCAGCAGCTTATTCCGGGCCTCCTACAATGAGCAGTTCTTC
-	TRBV2	TRBJ1-5	-	CASTLTGGRTSNQPQHF	TGTGCCAGCACCCTAACCGGGGGGAGAACTAGCAATCAGCCCCAGCATTTT
-	TRBV20-1	TRBJ2-5	-	CSATTPGVQETQYF	TGCAGTGCTACCACGCCCGGGGTACAAGAGACCCAGTACTTC
TRBD1	TRBV29-1	TRBJ2-2	many	CSATRDSYTGELFF	TGCAGCGCCACCCGGGACAGTTACACCGGGGAGCTGTTTTTT
TRBD2	TRBV27	TRBJ2-5	-	CASSSWGGLQETQYF	TGTGCCAGCAGTTCCTGGGGGGGACTACAAGAGACCCAGTACTTC
TRBD2	TRBV4-2	TRBJ2-2	few	CASSHPGLATGELFF	TGTGCCAGCAGCCACCCGGGACTAGCCACCGGGGAGCTGTTTTTT
TRBD2	TRBV6-2/TRBV6-3	TRBJ2-7	few	CASSYSGILRGGYEQYF	TGTGCCAGCAGTTATTCCGGGATACTGCGGGGGGGATACGAGCAGTACTTC
TRBD2	TRBV20-1	TRBJ2-3	-	CSANTSGRGRGAQYF	TGCAGTGCTAACACTAGCGGGAGAGGCCGTGGGGCGCAGTATTTT
TRBD2	TRBV29-1	TRBJ2-1	few	CSVVLAGRNEQFF	TGCAGCGTTGTCCTAGCGGGAAGAAATGAGCAGTTCTTC
-	TRBV3-1	TRBJ1-6	few	CASSQGEWAPLHF	TGTGCCAGCAGCCAAGGGGAGTGGGCACCCCTCCACTTT